The 2 T cell receptor beta chains below come from one sample, sequenced in a study of blood T cell repertoires in COVID-19. Data came from immunoSEQ multiplex PCR; TCRdb stores just in-frame clones and leaves some out. The data contain roughly 160,000 clones, around 87% of them singletons. The specimen was peripheral blood. All receptors come from a man in his fifties or sixties with COVID-19, enrolled during active disease.

The rearrangement uses TRBV19 and TRBJ2-7, with 11 bases matching TRBD1. The germline CDR1 and CDR2 sequences are LNHDA and SQIVND (reference sequence). V trimming: 1 base; J trimming: 3 bases; junction bases outside the gene matches: 2. The CDR3 is 15 amino acids. CDR3 sequence reads: CASSIGGQGGYEQYF. CDR3 coding DNA: TGTGCCAGTAGTATAGGGGGACAGGGGGGCTACGAGCAGTACTTC.

The chain's CDR3 is CSAGGQGGYSYEQYF. The CDR3 coding sequence is TGCAGTGCTGGTGGACAGGGAGGCTACTCCTACGAGCAGTACTTC. The chain uses TRBV20-1 and TRBJ2-7; 8 nucleotides agree with TRBD1. The CDR3 is 15 amino acids. Germline lookup yields CDR1 DFQATT and CDR2 SNEGSKA (reference sequence). The V and J ends lost 5 bases and 0 bases, in that order; junction bases with no gene match: 9.